This T cell receptor (beta chain) comes out of a study of radiation and T cells in renal cell carcinoma. Sequencing was performed with immunoSEQ multiplex PCR; in TCRdb, only in-frame clones are kept and a portion is missing. Counted here are 15,000 to 17,000 clones, roughly 50% occurring once; the ten biggest clones make up approximately 10%. Whole-study results and caveats: Compared with controls, irradiated tumors had more, larger dominant CDR3 motifs. Compared with controls, irradiated tumors showed greater TCR clonality.

The treatment: treatment-naive control, cytoreductive nephrectomy. Control samples are tumors resected by cytoreductive nephrectomy without prior radiation. This renal cell carcinoma was of the clear cell type. Germline CDR1 is MNHNS and CDR2 is SASEGT. V shed 7 bases, J shed 3 bases, and the junction held 3 bases outside the gene matches. The CDR3 has 14 amino acids. Concerning this clone: Its cognate antigen is unknown.

The material sequenced was tumor tissue, taken from a patient whose treatment was nephrectomy without radiotherapy. The clonotype was recovered from a man in his fifties with renal cell carcinoma. V and J are TRBV6-1 and TRBJ2-7, with 13 bases fitting TRBD2. The CDR3 region is CASKWTSGSYEQYF. CDR3 sequence (DNA): TGTGCCAGCAAATGGACTAGCGGGAGCTACGAGCAGTACTTC.